The clone carrying this T cell receptor beta chain was detected only once. The data are from a study of blood T cell repertoires in COVID-19. The method was immunoSEQ multiplex PCR; TCRdb's version includes in-frame clones alone and lacks a portion of them. The table shows approximately 440,000 clones, with about 92% occurring only once. Germline CDR1 reads MNHEY; CDR2 reads SVGAGI. Deletions cut 0 bases from V and 5 bases from J, with 13 bases between. The CDR3 consists of 16 residues. This chain uses TRBV6-5 with TRBJ1-4, with D perhaps matching TRBD1 (5 bases). The sequencing input was PBMCs or T cells enriched from blood (not recorded which). The sequence derives from a man aged 18 to 29 who had recovered from COVID-19. The CDR3 bases are TGTGCCAGCAGTTACTCGAGGAAAGGGGTAAATGAAAAACTGTTTTTT. Translating gives CASSYSRKGVNEKLFF.